This is a list of T cell receptor beta chains from one sample in a study of PD-1 blockade in mismatch repair-deficient tumors. TCRdb's copy holds only in-frame clones and misses some; the assay was immunoSEQ multiplex PCR. The table shows about 67,000 clones, with 78% occurring only once. The sequencing here drew on peripheral blood, taken 2 weeks after starting pembrolizumab. Source of these receptors: an adult with mismatch repair-deficient cancer. CDR3s include the opening cysteine and the closing phenylalanine or tryptophan. A D gene is named only where the DNA matches it firmly. A clone size is listed for some rows: how often the clone was seen (once, few, many), or a class if it is expanded.

>TRBV6-1|-|-|TRBJ1-2
CASSEGEFGYTF
TGTGCCAGCAGTGAGGGGGAGTTTGGCTACACCTTC
>TRBV9|-|TRBD2|TRBJ2-5
CASREWTSGSILETQYF
TGTGCCAGCAGGGAGTGGACTAGCGGGAGCATTCTAGAGACCCAGTACTTC
>TRBV6-6|-|TRBD1|TRBJ2-1
CASSSADRRYNEQFF
TGTGCCAGCAGCTCCGCGGACAGGAGATACAATGAGCAGTTCTTC
>TRBV18|-|TRBD1|TRBJ2-7
CASSRGTGGVEQYF
TGTGCCAGCTCACGAGGTACAGGGGGTGTCGAGCAGTACTTC
>TRBV7-8|-|-|TRBJ2-7
CASSLEGRVGDEQYF
TGTGCCAGCAGCTTAGAGGGCAGGGTCGGCGACGAGCAGTACTTC
>TRBV19|-|-|TRBJ2-3
CASSPRVLSTDTQYF
TGTGCCAGTAGCCCCAGGGTGCTGAGCACAGATACGCAGTATTTT
>TRBV12-5|-|-|TRBJ1-2
CASGLVLAGANYGYTF
TGTGCTAGTGGTTTGGTACTGGCAGGAGCTAACTATGGCTACACCTTC
>TRBV6-1|-|-|TRBJ2-7
CASTPDSPPYEQYF
TGTGCCAGCACCCCGGACAGCCCTCCCTACGAGCAGTACTTC
>TRBV5-1|-|-|TRBJ2-5
CASSLDQETQYF
TGCGCCAGCAGCTTGGACCAAGAGACCCAGTACTTC
>TRBV6-1|few|TRBD1|TRBJ2-7
CASSDPSGQRTYEQYF
TGTGCCAGCAGTGATCCCTCGGGACAGAGAACCTACGAGCAGTACTTC
>TRBV19|-|TRBD1|TRBJ2-6
CASSMGQSSGANVLTF
TGTGCCAGTAGCATGGGACAGAGCTCTGGGGCCAACGTCCTGACTTTC
>TRBV7-2|few|-|TRBJ1-5
CASSLAPQRNQPQHF
TGTGCCAGCAGCTTAGCCCCACAGCGCAATCAGCCCCAGCATTTT
>TRBV4-2|-|TRBD2|TRBJ2-1
CASSPPRSGGRDNEQFF
TGTGCCAGCAGCCCACCCAGATCGGGAGGGAGAGACAATGAGCAGTTCTTC
>TRBV5-1|-|-|TRBJ2-1
CASSPYLGDNEQFF
TGCGCCAGCAGCCCCTATTTGGGAGACAATGAGCAGTTCTTC
>TRBV7-2|-|TRBD2|TRBJ2-1
CASSLVAGGYNEQFF
TGTGCCAGCAGCTTAGTAGCGGGAGGGTACAATGAGCAGTTCTTC
>TRBV5-1|-|-|TRBJ1-1
CASSLRGVDTEAFF
TGCGCCAGCAGCTTGCGCGGGGTGGACACTGAAGCTTTCTTT
>TRBV14|medium-sized|-|TRBJ2-7
CASSQERGMTYEQYF
TGTGCCAGCAGCCAAGAACGTGGAATGACCTACGAGCAGTACTTC
>TRBV4-1|-|-|TRBJ2-1
CASSQDWQRRVYNEQFF
TGCGCCAGCAGCCAAGATTGGCAGCGGCGAGTCTACAATGAGCAGTTCTTC
>TRBV5-1|-|TRBD2|TRBJ2-1
CASSLGLAGGLNEQFF
TGCGCCAGCAGCTTGGGACTAGCGGGAGGGCTGAATGAGCAGTTCTTC
>TRBV5-4|-|TRBD2|TRBJ2-1
CASTSRVGDEQFF
TGTGCCTCGACTAGCCGGGTAGGTGATGAGCAGTTCTTC
>TRBV10-3|few|TRBD2|TRBJ2-7
CAIRAGTSGYEQYF
TGTGCCATCAGAGCCGGGACTAGCGGCTACGAGCAGTACTTC
>TRBV2|-|-|TRBJ1-3
CASSERGTPGNTIYF
TGTGCCAGCAGTGAAAGGGGGACACCAGGAAACACCATATATTTT
>TRBV5-1|-|TRBD1|TRBJ1-2
CASSYGTAYGYTF
TGCGCCAGCAGCTACGGGACAGCCTATGGCTACACCTTC